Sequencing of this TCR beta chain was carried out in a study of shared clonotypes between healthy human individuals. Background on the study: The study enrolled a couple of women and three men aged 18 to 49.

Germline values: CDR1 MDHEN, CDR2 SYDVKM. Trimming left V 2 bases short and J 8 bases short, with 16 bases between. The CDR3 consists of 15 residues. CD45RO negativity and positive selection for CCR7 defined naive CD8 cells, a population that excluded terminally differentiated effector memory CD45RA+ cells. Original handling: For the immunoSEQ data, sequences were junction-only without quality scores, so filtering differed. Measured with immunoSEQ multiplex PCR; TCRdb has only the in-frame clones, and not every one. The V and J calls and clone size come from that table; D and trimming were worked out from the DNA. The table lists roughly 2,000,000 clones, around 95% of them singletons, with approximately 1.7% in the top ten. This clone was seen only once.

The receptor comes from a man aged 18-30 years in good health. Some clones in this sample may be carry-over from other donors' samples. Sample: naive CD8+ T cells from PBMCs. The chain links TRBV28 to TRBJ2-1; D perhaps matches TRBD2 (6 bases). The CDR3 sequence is CASSLRSSAVDEQFF. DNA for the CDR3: TGTGCCAGCAGTTTAAGGTCTAGCGCCGTCGATGAGCAGTTCTTC.